These T cell receptor beta chains were read from a single sample in a study of regulatory T cells in long-lasting Graves disease. Each CDR3 protein gets one entry after TCRdb re-called the multiplex PCR reads with MiXCR. The sample gives roughly 400,000 distinct CDR3 sequences, more than 20% of which show up once; less than 25% is in the top ten. Material: peripheral blood mononuclear cells (PBMCs), obtained when the disease was refractory, from a patient treated with antithyroid drugs. The receptor source for this set is a female donor with Graves disease. The CDR3 runs from the conserved cysteine through the conserved F or W. The D gene is left open where the match is weak. Clone size is given for some rows only: seen once, a few or many times, or a class if the clone is expanded.

TRBJ2-5,TRBV27,.,TRBD2,CASSHRTSGRGETQYF,TGTGCCAGCAGTCATAGGACTAGCGGGAGGGGTGAGACCCAGTACTTC
TRBJ1-1,TRBV28,many,.,CASSLSINTEAFF,TGTGCCAGCAGTTTGTCTATCAACACTGAAGCTTTCTTT
TRBJ2-2,TRBV5-1,.,.,CASSFASVLVGTGELFF,TGCGCCAGCAGCTTCGCATCCGTCCTAGTAGGCACCGGGGAGCTGTTTTTT
TRBJ1-5,TRBV12-3/TRBV12-4,few,.,CASSARGNQPQHF,TGTGCCAGCAGTGCAAGAGGGAATCAGCCCCAGCATTTT
TRBJ1-5,TRBV3-1,.,.,CASSQGWGGGDQPQHF,TGTGCCAGCAGCCAAGGGTGGGGAGGCGGAGATCAGCCCCAGCATTTT
TRBJ2-1,TRBV11-2,.,TRBD1,CASSLVPTGGVLYNEQFF,TGTGCCAGCAGCTTAGTCCCCACAGGGGGCGTCCTCTACAATGAGCAGTTCTTC
TRBJ2-6,TRBV5-1,many,.,CASSQPPTEAGANVLTF,TGCGCCAGCAGCCAACCCCCGACGGAAGCTGGGGCCAACGTCCTGACTTTC
TRBJ1-5,TRBV27,many,.,CASSPRPGHSNQPQHF,TGTGCCAGCAGCCCCCGACCGGGACACAGCAATCAGCCCCAGCATTTT
TRBJ1-1,TRBV28,.,.,CASSFSRGMNTEAFF,TGTGCCAGCAGTTTCTCGAGGGGGATGAACACTGAAGCTTTCTTT
TRBJ1-1,TRBV29-1,.,.,CSVPGAEAFF,TGCAGCGTTCCGGGAGCCGAAGCTTTCTTT
TRBJ1-1,TRBV2,many,TRBD1,CASSPDRGFSTEAFF,TGTGCCAGCAGTCCTGACAGGGGTTTCAGCACTGAAGCTTTCTTT
TRBJ1-6,TRBV20-1,few,.,CSARDEAGWSSYNSPLHF,TGCAGTGCTAGAGATGAGGCAGGATGGAGCTCCTATAATTCACCCCTCCACTTT
TRBJ2-1,TRBV7-8,few,.,CASSRGPQGSYNEQFF,TGTGCCAGCAGCCGAGGACCGCAAGGCTCCTACAATGAGCAGTTCTTC
TRBJ2-7,TRBV19,few,.,CASSISGQGDGEQYF,TGTGCCAGTAGTATAAGTGGCCAGGGCGACGGCGAGCAGTACTTC
TRBJ2-5,TRBV6-1,.,TRBD2,CASSWGGLAGVGETQYF,TGTGCCAGCAGCTGGGGGGGACTAGCGGGAGTTGGGGAGACCCAGTACTTC
TRBJ2-5,TRBV7-2,.,.,CASSLGGAKGRETQYF,TGTGCCAGCAGCTTAGGGGGCGCGAAGGGACGAGAGACCCAGTACTTC
TRBJ2-3,TRBV9,.,.,CASSVGLGNADTQYF,TGTGCCAGCAGCGTAGGTCTGGGAAATGCAGATACGCAGTATTTT
TRBJ2-1,TRBV5-1,few,TRBD1,CASSLERGQNEQFF,TGCGCCAGCAGCTTGGAGAGGGGGCAGAATGAGCAGTTCTTC
TRBJ1-5,TRBV19,.,.,CASSIGVLQPQHF,TGTGCCAGTAGTATCGGGGTTTTGCAGCCCCAGCATTTT
TRBJ1-4,TRBV18,.,.,CASSPNQAATNEKLFF,TGTGCCAGCTCACCAAATCAGGCTGCAACTAATGAAAAACTGTTTTTT